This T cell receptor (beta chain) was identified during a study of cytotoxic CD8 clonotypes in ibrutinib-treated CLL. Here immunoSEQ multiplex PCR was the method, and the copy in TCRdb shows in-frame clones only, minus some. Of about 160,000 clones in the sample, 81% were seen once. Germline loops: CDR1 SGHRS, CDR2 YFSETQ. After removal of 9 bases from V and 4 bases from J, the junction contained 5 bases not matched to a gene. The CDR3 spans 13 residues. Comment on this clone: Antigen specificity is unknown.

Study findings and constraints: Rare overall, public clonotypes shrank or held steady under therapy.

The chain uses TRBV5-1 and TRBJ2-2, with 8 bases lining up with TRBD2. Sequenced material: PBMCs, taken after 12 months of ibrutinib treatment. The clonotype originates from a human donor with chronic lymphocytic leukemia. The CDR3 nucleotides read TGCGCCAAAGAGACTAGCGCCACCGGGGAGCTGTTTTTT. It is translated as CAKETSATGELFF.